This TCR beta chain comes out of a study of blood T cells in healthy people across ages. A second PCR, run for roughly 7 to 12 cycles, used a sample-barcoded 5' primer plus a J-beta primer mix. TCRdb re-called the 5' RACE reads through MiXCR, storing one row per CDR3 protein. The table has some 560,000 distinct CDR3 sequences, about 27% seen once. Trimming left V 5 bases short and J 4 bases short, with 17 bases between. This CDR3 spans 14 amino acids. The germline gives CDR1 SQVTM, CDR2 ANQGSEA. Study observations and caveats: There was no known CMV status for donors, so expanded clonotype changes were possibly confounded.

This clonotype was counted between two and nine times. Its target is unknown. The sample also formed part of further work on T cells of mothers and their children.

J is TRBJ1-1 and V is TRBV29-1; D gene unclear. Specimen: blood. The clonotype comes from a boy between 2 and 10 years old in good health. CDR3 nucleotide sequence: TGCAGCGTTTCAAAACCCCTGACGGGCACTGAAGCTTTCTTT. Protein sequence: CSVSKPLTGTEAFF.